This entry is about one T cell receptor beta chain. Looked up from germline, CDR1 is SGDLS and CDR2 is YYNGEE. V trimming: 4 bases; J trimming: 7 bases; junction bases outside the gene matches: 16. CDR3 size: 17 residues. The data originate from a study of shared clonotypes between healthy human individuals. Data came from immunoSEQ multiplex PCR; TCRdb stores just in-frame clones and leaves some out. This table has a few hundred thousand clones, around 79% appearing once. Material for sequencing was PBMCs. The gene calls are TRBV9 and TRBJ1-2; TRBD1 agrees at 10 bases. This TCR was sampled from a woman in her forties in good health. Some clones in this sample may be carry-over from other donors' samples. CDR3 amino acids: CASSPRQGAPPFGGYTF. The CDR3 region has the DNA TGTGCCAGCAGCCCGAGACAGGGGGCCCCCCCCTTCGGTGGCTACACCTTC.